Shown below are 26 T cell receptor beta chains from a single sample sequenced in a study of cytomegalovirus exposure and HLA in healthy donors. The method was immunoSEQ multiplex PCR; TCRdb's version includes in-frame clones alone and lacks a portion of them. The profile shows roughly 120,000 clones, approximately 87% of them singletons. Sequencing was performed on PBMCs. All receptors derive from a woman aged 25 to 39 in good health and CMV-seropositive.

This clone has just one count. The chain recombines TRBV10-3 with TRBJ1-2; unclear D gene. Germline V CDR1 and CDR2: ENHRY, SYGVKD. Trimming removed 8 bases at V and 4 bases at J, with 14 bases between. CDR3 length: 13 residues. The CDR3 nucleotides read TGTGCCATCCGTTCGGGAGTTCTCTATGGCTACACCTTC. It codes for CAIRSGVLYGYTF.

The J gene is TRBJ2-3, the V gene TRBV9; 10 bases fit TRBD2. In germline, CDR1 is SGDLS, CDR2 YYNGEE. With V trimmed by 2 bases and J by 3 bases, 3 bases remained unmatched. The CDR3 sequence is 15 residues long. In DNA, the CDR3 is TGTGCCAGCAGCGTCGGTAGCGGGGGGACAGATACGCAGTATTTT. Residues: CASSVGSGGTDTQYF. Full variable domain (missing parts from reference TRBV9 and TRBJ2-3): DSGVTQTPKHLITATGQRVTLRCSPRSGDLSVYWYQQSLDQGLQFLIQYYNGEERAKGNILERFSAQQFPDLHSELNLSSLELGDSALYFCASSVGSGGTDTQYFGPGTRLTVL.

CDR3 protein: CASSQGAGGVNTEAFF. DNA of the CDR3: TGCGCCAGCAGCCAAGGGGCAGGAGGGGTGAACACTGAAGCTTTCTTT. The chain couples TRBV4-3 to TRBJ1-1; a weak D match, TRBD1 (5 bases). V was pared by 1 base and J by 0 bases, with 12 bases between. Germline CDR1 and CDR2: LGHNA and YSLEER. The CDR3 is 16 residues long.

V is TRBV6-1 and J is TRBJ2-2; D gene unclear. Trimming took 6 bases from V and 0 from J, leaving 8 bases between them. Germline CDR1 reads MNHNS; CDR2 reads SASEGT. This CDR3 has 14 amino acids. CDR3 coding DNA: TGTGCCAGCAGCTACAGAGCGAACACCGGGGAGCTGTTTTTT. It specifies CASSYRANTGELFF.

In nucleotides, the CDR3 is TGTGCCAGCAGCCGGAGCACTGGGGCCAACGTCCTGACTTTC. Its protein product is CASSRSTGANVLTF. The genes are TRBV14 and TRBJ2-6; the D is unclear. This CDR3 region has 14 residues. Looked up from germline, CDR1 is SGHDN and CDR2 is FVKESK. V lost 4 bases and J 2 bases, leaving 6 bases between the germline ends.

The V and J genes are TRBV5-1 and TRBJ2-7; D not resolved. Germline assignment: CDR1 SGHRS and CDR2 YFSETQ. V lost 1 base, J lost 1 base, and 6 bases lay in between. This CDR3 is 13 amino acids long. This CDR3 is CASSLPESYEQYF. CDR3 bases: TGCGCCAGCAGCTTGCCTGAGTCCTACGAGCAGTACTTC.

The V gene is TRBV7-9, the J gene TRBJ2-3, with 9 bases matching TRBD1. The CDR3 length is 14 residues. Germline trimming cut 3 bases from V and 3 bases from J; bases unmatched to any gene: 1. Germline V gene data show CDR1 as SEHNR and CDR2 as FQNEAQ (reference sequence). As DNA, the CDR3 is TGTGCCAGCAGCTTGACAGGGGGTACAGATACGCAGTATTTT. Translated, it gives CASSLTGGTDTQYF.

The chain links TRBV2 to TRBJ2-3, with D uncertain. Trimming took off 5 bases at V and 3 bases at J, with 9 bases between the two ends. Germline V gene data show CDR1 as SNHLY and CDR2 as FYNNEI. This CDR3 contains 13 residues. In DNA, the CDR3 is TGTGCCAGCAGTTTGGCCGAAACAGATACGCAGTATTTT. Its translation is CASSLAETDTQYF.

The V and J genes are TRBV4-1 and TRBJ1-5; TRBD1 might be the D (6 bases). The V gene's germline CDR1 is MGHRA and CDR2 YSYEKL. The CDR3 totals 16 residues. The V end was cut by 0 bases, the J end by 5 bases, with 14 bases between. CDR3 DNA sequence: TGCGCCAGCAGCCAAGAATACGGTCAGGGGTATCAGCCCCAGCATTTT. Its protein product is CASSQEYGQGYQPQHF.

A single count supports this clone. The J gene is TRBJ2-1, the V gene TRBV29-1; TRBD2 aligns across 16 bases. The V segment lost 0 bases and the J segment 3 bases; nucleotides outside the gene matches: 5. Germline V gene sequence: CDR1 SQVTM, CDR2 ANQGSEA. This CDR3 comprises 18 residues. CDR3 sequence reads: CSVEDGTSGGGGYNEQFF. The CDR3 coding sequence is TGCAGCGTTGAAGACGGGACTAGCGGGGGGGGAGGCTACAATGAGCAGTTCTTC.

This chain uses TRBV5-4 with TRBJ2-1; 10 bases are a match to TRBD2. Germline CDR1 SGHNT, CDR2 YYREEE (reference sequence). This CDR3 is 16 amino acids long. With V trimmed by 4 bases and J by 6 bases, 10 bases remained unmatched. The DNA for the CDR3 is TGTGCCAGCAGCCAGGCACCTAGCGGGAGAGGCAATGAGCAGTTCTTC. Translating it yields CASSQAPSGRGNEQFF.

The rearrangement links TRBV11-2 to TRBJ2-7, with D maybe TRBD2 (7 bases). The V end was cut by 3 bases, the J end by 0 bases, with 9 bases between. Germline CDR1 and CDR2: SGHAT and FQNNGV. CDR3 length equals 14 residues. CDR3 bases: TGTGCCAGCAGCTTGGGGGGGCCCTCCTACGAGCAGTACTTC. Its translation: CASSLGGPSYEQYF.

The chain couples TRBV7-8 to TRBJ2-7; 7 bases fit TRBD2. Germline V gene data show CDR1 as SGHVS and CDR2 as FQNEAQ. The V gene end was trimmed by 5 bases and the J gene end by 3 bases; junction bases not matched to a gene: 7. CDR3 length: 14 residues. CDR3: CASSHPREGYEQYF. As DNA, the CDR3 is TGTGCCAGCAGCCACCCCAGGGAGGGCTACGAGCAGTACTTC.

The chain carries TRBV9 and TRBJ1-1, with D perhaps matching TRBD1 (6 bases). This CDR3 has 15 residues. V was cut by 4 bases and J by 1 base, with 14 bases left in between. Germline V CDR1 and CDR2: SGDLS, YYNGEE. The CDR3 loop reads CASSSRGGKNTEAFF. Written as DNA, the CDR3 is TGTGCCAGCAGCTCCCGAGGGGGAAAGAACACTGAAGCTTTCTTT.

This rearrangement joins TRBV27 to TRBJ1-5, with TRBD1 as a possible D gene (5 bases). Germline V gene sequence: CDR1 MNHEY, CDR2 SMNVEV (reference sequence). The CDR3 extends over 13 amino acids. V was clipped by 3 bases and J by 4 bases, with 7 bases between them. CDR3 bases: TGTGCCAGCAGTTTCCAGGGAAATCAGCCCCAGCATTTT. It translates to CASSFQGNQPQHF.

This clone has a count of ten or more. The chain recombines TRBV7-6 with TRBJ2-2; 10 nucleotides align to TRBD2. Germline assignment: CDR1 SGHVS and CDR2 FNYEAQ. CDR3 size: 16 residues. V lost 4 bases and J lost 4; bases outside the gene matches: 6. The CDR3 sequence: CASSSGTSVATGELFF. The CDR3 region has the DNA TGTGCCAGCAGCTCTGGGACTAGCGTAGCCACCGGGGAGCTGTTTTTT.

The V and J genes are TRBV6-5 and TRBJ1-4; D is unclear. The V end was cut by 7 bases, the J end by 3 bases, with 9 bases between. The germline CDR1 and CDR2 sequences are MNHEY and SVGAGI. The CDR3 contains 13 residues. The CDR3 sequence is CASMYSPNEKLFF. In DNA form, the CDR3 reads TGTGCCAGCATGTACAGCCCTAATGAAAAACTGTTTTTT.

The rearrangement joins TRBV4-3 to TRBJ2-1; D may be TRBD2 (5 bases). CDR1 and CDR2 from the germline V gene are LGHNA and YSLEER. The ends were cut back, 0 bases at V and 1 base at J, with 10 bases in the middle. The CDR3 has 16 amino acids. The CDR3 sequence: CASSQDPRGSYNEQFF. CDR3 sequence (DNA): TGCGCCAGCAGCCAAGATCCCCGGGGTTCCTACAATGAGCAGTTCTTC.

This chain links TRBV6-5 with TRBJ1-2; 8 bases fit TRBD1. V lost 2 bases and J lost 4; bases outside the gene matches: 3. The V gene's germline CDR1 is MNHEY and CDR2 SVGAGI. CDR3 length equals 14 residues. CDR3 loop: CASSYLTGGYGYTF. As DNA, the CDR3 is TGTGCCAGCAGTTACCTCACAGGGGGCTATGGCTACACCTTC.

Written as DNA, the CDR3 is TGTGCCATCAGCGGGACAGGGGAACGCGAGCAGTACTTC. Its translation: CAISGTGEREQYF. This chain joins TRBV10-3 and TRBJ2-7; 10 positions agree with TRBD1. Germline V CDR1 and CDR2: ENHRY, SYGVKD. The CDR3 sequence is 13 residues long. V was clipped by 6 bases and J by 6 bases; unmatched bases: 5.

This chain joins TRBV5-6 and TRBJ1-6; 7 nucleotides align to TRBD1. This CDR3 has 15 residues. J was trimmed by 8 bases and V by 2 bases; bases with no gene match: 7. Germline-derived CDR1 and CDR2 are SGHDT and YYEEEE. CDR3 DNA: TGTGCCAGCAGCTTCCGGGACAGCGGATATTCACCCCTCCACTTT. Residues: CASSFRDSGYSPLHF.

The chain is built from TRBV7-2 and TRBJ2-5; 11 bases map to TRBD1. The germline CDR1 and CDR2 sequences are SGHTA and FQGNSA. V trimming: 2 bases; J trimming: 5 bases; junction bases outside the gene matches: 4. The CDR3 extends over 15 amino acids. CDR3 bases: TGTGCCAGCAGCTTAAGGACAGGGGGCCGTGAGACCCAGTACTTC. Residues: CASSLRTGGRETQYF.

The V and J genes are TRBV7-3 and TRBJ1-1, with TRBD1 identical over 8 bases. V lost 5 bases to trimming and J lost 4 bases; unmatched junction nucleotides: 3. The CDR3 extends over 13 amino acids. Germline CDR1 and CDR2: SGHTA and FQGTGA. The CDR3 nucleotides are TGTGCCAGCAGCCCGACAGGGGTCACTGAAGCTTTCTTT. Its protein is CASSPTGVTEAFF.

The gene calls are TRBV5-6 and TRBJ1-1, with TRBD1 identical over 8 bases. Per the germline V gene, CDR1 is SGHDT and CDR2 is YYEEEE. The CDR3 has 13 amino acids. V dropped 4 bases and J dropped 11; count of bases not matched to a gene: 10. The CDR3 spells CASSGGQDRRAFF. CDR3 DNA: TGTGCCAGCAGCGGGGGACAGGATCGCCGTGCTTTCTTT.

This clone has a handful of counts. The chain combines TRBV7-6 with TRBJ2-7; TRBD2 aligns across 9 bases. Losses at the gene ends were 5 bases for V and 3 bases for J; bases not matched to a gene: 8. Germline V gene data show CDR1 as SGHVS and CDR2 as FNYEAQ. The CDR3 runs to 15 residues. The chain's CDR3 is CASSPLAGGSYEQYF. The DNA for the CDR3 is TGTGCCAGCAGCCCCCTTGCGGGAGGGAGCTACGAGCAGTACTTC.

The chain joins TRBV2 to TRBJ2-1, with unresolved D. V was clipped by 0 bases and J by 3 bases, with 9 bases between them. CDR3 size: 15 residues. Germline CDR1 reads SNHLY; CDR2 reads FYNNEI. DNA of the CDR3: TGTGCCAGCAGTGAAGCGGATGAGGACTACAATGAGCAGTTCTTC. Protein: CASSEADEDYNEQFF. Together with reference TRBV2 and TRBJ2-1, the CDR3 gives the full variable domain: EPEVTQTPSHQVTQMGQEVILRCVPISNHLYFYWYRQILGQKVEFLVSFYNNEISEKSEIFDDQFSVERPDGSNFTLKIRSTKLEDSAMYFCASSEADEDYNEQFFGPGTRLTVL.